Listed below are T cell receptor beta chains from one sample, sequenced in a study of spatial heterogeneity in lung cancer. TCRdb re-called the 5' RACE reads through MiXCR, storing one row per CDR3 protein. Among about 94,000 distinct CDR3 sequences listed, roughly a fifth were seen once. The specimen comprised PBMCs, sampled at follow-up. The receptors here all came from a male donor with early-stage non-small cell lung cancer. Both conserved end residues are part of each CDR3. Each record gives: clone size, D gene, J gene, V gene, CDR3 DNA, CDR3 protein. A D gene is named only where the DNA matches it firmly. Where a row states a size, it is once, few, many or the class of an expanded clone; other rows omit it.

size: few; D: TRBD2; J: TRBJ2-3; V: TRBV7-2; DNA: TGTGCCAGCAGCTTACAAGGGACTAGCGGAGCTAGCACAGATACGCAGTATTTT; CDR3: CASSLQGTSGASTDTQYF
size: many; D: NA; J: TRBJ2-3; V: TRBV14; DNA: TGTGCCAGCAGCCAAGGAGGGGGCACAGATACGCAGTATTTT; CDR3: CASSQGGGTDTQYF
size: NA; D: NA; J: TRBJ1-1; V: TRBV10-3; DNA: TGTGCCATCAGTGACGATAGAGCGGGGAACACTGAAGCTTTCTTT; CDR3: CAISDDRAGNTEAFF
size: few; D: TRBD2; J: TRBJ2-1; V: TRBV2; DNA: TGTGCCAGCAGTCCCGGGACTAGCGGTTTCGGTTGGGGCAATGAGCAGTTCTTC; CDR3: CASSPGTSGFGWGNEQFF
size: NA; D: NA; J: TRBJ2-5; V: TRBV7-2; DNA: TGTGCCAGCAGCTTAGCTGCCGGACAGAGAGAGACCCAGTACTTC; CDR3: CASSLAAGQRETQYF
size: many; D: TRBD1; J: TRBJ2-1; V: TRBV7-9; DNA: TGTGCCAGCAGCTTAGATCACGGGACAGGGATATACAATGAGCAGTTCTTC; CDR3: CASSLDHGTGIYNEQFF
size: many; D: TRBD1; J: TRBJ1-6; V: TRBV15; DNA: TGTGCCACCAGCAGAGATCATCGCCGGACAGGGTTGCCCCTCCACTTT; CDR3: CATSRDHRRTGLPLHF
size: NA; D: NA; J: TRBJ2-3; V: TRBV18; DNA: TGTGCCAGCTCACCACAGGGTACAGATACGCAGTATTTT; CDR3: CASSPQGTDTQYF
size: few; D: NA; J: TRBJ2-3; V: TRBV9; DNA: TGTGCCAGCAGCGACGGGGGTTTAGATACGCAGTATTTT; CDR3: CASSDGGLDTQYF
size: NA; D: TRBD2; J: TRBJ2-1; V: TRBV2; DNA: TGTGCCAGCAGAGGGACTAGCGTTTATGGTGAGCAGTTCTTC; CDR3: CASRGTSVYGEQFF
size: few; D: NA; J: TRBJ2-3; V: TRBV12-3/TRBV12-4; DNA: TGTGCCAGCAGTTTAGGTCAGACTAGCACAGATACGCAGTATTTT; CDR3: CASSLGQTSTDTQYF
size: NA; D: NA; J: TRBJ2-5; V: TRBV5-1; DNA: TGCGCCAGCAGCTTCAACGAGGAGACCCAGTACTTC; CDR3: CASSFNEETQYF
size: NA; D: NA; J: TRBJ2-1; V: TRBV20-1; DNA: TGCAGTGTCGTCAGAGCGGTGGCCGGGGATGAGCAGTTCTTC; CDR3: CSVVRAVAGDEQFF
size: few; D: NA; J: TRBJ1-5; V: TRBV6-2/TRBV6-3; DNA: TGTGCCAGCAGTTACATCCAGGGGAATCAGCCCCAGCATTTT; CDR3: CASSYIQGNQPQHF
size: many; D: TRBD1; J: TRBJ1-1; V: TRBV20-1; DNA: TGCAGTGCTGAGGGACAGGGAGGCACTGAAGCTTTCTTT; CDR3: CSAEGQGGTEAFF
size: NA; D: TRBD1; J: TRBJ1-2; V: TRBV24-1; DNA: TGTGCCACCAGTGACACCACCGGGACAGGGGACTATGGCTACACCTTC; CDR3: CATSDTTGTGDYGYTF
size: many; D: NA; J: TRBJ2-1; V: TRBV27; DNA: TGTGCCAGCAGTTCCTATGGTGCTGAGCAGTTCTTC; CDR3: CASSSYGAEQFF
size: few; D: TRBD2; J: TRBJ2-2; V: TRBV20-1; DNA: TGCAGTGCTAGTAGACTAGCGGGGGGAAACGCGAACACCGGGGAGCTGTTTTTT; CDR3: CSASRLAGGNANTGELFF
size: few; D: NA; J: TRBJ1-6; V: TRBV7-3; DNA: TGTGCCAGCAGCTTAATTCACCACTATAATTCACCCCTCCACTTT; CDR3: CASSLIHHYNSPLHF
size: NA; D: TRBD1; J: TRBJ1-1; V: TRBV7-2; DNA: TGTGCCAGCAGCCGGGCGGGACAGATGAACACTGAAGCTTTCTTT; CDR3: CASSRAGQMNTEAFF
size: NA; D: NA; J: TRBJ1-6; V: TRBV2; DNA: TGTGCCAGCAGTGAGGGCGGCTATAATTCACCCCTCCACTTT; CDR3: CASSEGGYNSPLHF
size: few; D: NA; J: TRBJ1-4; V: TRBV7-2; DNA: TGTGCCAGCAACACAGCCCCTAATGAAAAACTGTTTTTT; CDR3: CASNTAPNEKLFF
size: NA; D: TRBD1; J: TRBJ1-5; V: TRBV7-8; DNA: TGTGCCAGCAGCAGGACAGGGCGCAATCAGCCCCAGCATTTT; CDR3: CASSRTGRNQPQHF
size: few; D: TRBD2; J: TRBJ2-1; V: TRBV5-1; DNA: TGCGCCAGCAGCTTGGGGGCTAGCGGACACAATGAGCAGTTCTTC; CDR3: CASSLGASGHNEQFF
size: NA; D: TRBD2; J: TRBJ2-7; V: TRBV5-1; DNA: TGCGCCAGCAAGGTCGGGGCTAGCGGCTCCTACGAGCAGTACTTC; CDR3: CASKVGASGSYEQYF
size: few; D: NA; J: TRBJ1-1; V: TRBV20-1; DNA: TGCAGTGCTCTGAGGGGGAGTGAAACTGAAGCTTTCTTT; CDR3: CSALRGSETEAFF
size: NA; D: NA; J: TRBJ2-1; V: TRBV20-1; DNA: TGCAGTGCTAGAGACTTTGACAGCAAGAGCTCCTACAATGAGCAGTTCTTC; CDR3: CSARDFDSKSSYNEQFF
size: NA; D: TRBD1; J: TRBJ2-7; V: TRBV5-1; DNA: TGCGCCAGCAGCTCAACAGGGGTCGAGCAGTACTTC; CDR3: CASSSTGVEQYF
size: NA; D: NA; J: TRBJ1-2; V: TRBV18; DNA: TGTGCCAGCTCACCCGGATTACGCACAGGGCTTAATGGCTACACCTTC; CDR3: CASSPGLRTGLNGYTF
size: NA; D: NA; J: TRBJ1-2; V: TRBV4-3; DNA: TGCGCCAGCAGCCAAGAAATGATTGGGAATGGGTTCCAGAGAAACTATGGCTACACCTTC; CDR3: CASSQEMIGNGFQRNYGYTF
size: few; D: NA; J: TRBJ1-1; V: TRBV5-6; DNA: TGTGCCAGCAGGGAAGACCGGAAGGGGGGCTGGACTGAAGCTTTCTTT; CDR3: CASREDRKGGWTEAFF
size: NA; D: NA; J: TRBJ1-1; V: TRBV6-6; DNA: TGTGCCAGCAGTTACCGGTTTGGTGAAGCTTTCTTT; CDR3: CASSYRFGEAFF
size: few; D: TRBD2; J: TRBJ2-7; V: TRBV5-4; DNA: TGTGCCAGCAGCTTGGCTCTCGCGGGGGGGACATACGAGCAGTACTTC; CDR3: CASSLALAGGTYEQYF
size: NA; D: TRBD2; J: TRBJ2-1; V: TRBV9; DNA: TGTGCCAGCAGCATCGGGACTAGTCATGAGCAGTTCTTC; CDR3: CASSIGTSHEQFF
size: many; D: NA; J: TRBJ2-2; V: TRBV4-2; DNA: TGTGCCAGCAGCCAGGGCGAGGCGCCCCACACCGGGGAGCTGTTTTTT; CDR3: CASSQGEAPHTGELFF
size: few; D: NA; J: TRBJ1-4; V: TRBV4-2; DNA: TGTGCCAGCAGCCAAGTTCGGGGGTACAATGAAAAACTGTTTTTT; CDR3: CASSQVRGYNEKLFF
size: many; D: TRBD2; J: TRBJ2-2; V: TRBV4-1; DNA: TGCGCCAGCAGCCAAGACCGGACTAGCGGGACAAATCTCGCCGGGGAGCTGTTTTTT; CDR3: CASSQDRTSGTNLAGELFF
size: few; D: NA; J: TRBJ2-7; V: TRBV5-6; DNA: TGTGCCAGCAGGGGGGCGAGGGAGCAGTACTTC; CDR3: CASRGAREQYF
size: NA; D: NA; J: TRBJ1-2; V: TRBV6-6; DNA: TGTGCCAGCAGTTACTCGGCAGGGCTAGAATCCTATGGCTACACCTTC; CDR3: CASSYSAGLESYGYTF
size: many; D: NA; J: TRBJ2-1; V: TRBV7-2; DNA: TGTGCCAGCAGCCGGGGGCATGGCAATGAGCAGTTCTTC; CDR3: CASSRGHGNEQFF
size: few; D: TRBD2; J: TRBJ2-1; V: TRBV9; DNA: TGTGCCAGCAGCGCCGGGTGGGGCGGGAGCTACAATGAGCAGTTCTTC; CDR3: CASSAGWGGSYNEQFF
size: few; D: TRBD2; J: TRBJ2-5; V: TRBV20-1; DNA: TGCAGTGCTAGCGGGAGGGTTAAAGACAAAGAGACCCAGTACTTC; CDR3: CSASGRVKDKETQYF